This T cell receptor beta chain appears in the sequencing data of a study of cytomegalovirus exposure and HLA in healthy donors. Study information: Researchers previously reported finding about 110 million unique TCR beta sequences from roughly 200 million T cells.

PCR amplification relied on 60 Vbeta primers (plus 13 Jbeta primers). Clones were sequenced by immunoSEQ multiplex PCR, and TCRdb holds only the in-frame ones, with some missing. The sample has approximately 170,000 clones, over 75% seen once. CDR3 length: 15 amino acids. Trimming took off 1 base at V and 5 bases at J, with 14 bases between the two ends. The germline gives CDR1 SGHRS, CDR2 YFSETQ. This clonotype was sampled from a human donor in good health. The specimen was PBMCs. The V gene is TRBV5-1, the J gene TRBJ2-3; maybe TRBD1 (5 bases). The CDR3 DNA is TGCGCCAGCAGCTTGAACACAGGTGGCGTAGATACGCAGTATTTT. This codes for CASSLNTGGVDTQYF.